Below are 25 T cell receptor beta chains sequenced from a single sample in a study of OX40 agonist ivuxolimab in advanced cancers. Data came from immunoSEQ multiplex PCR; TCRdb stores just in-frame clones and leaves some out. The sample includes tens of thousands of clones, roughly 84% seen only once; the top ten take about 4.5%. The source was CD4+ or CD8+ T cells sorted from blood, collected in a trial of the OX40 agonist ivuxolimab. The origin of the receptors is an adult with an advanced solid tumor such as melanoma, head and neck, liver or kidney cancer.

The chain links TRBV5-4 to TRBJ2-1, with D tentatively TRBD2 (6 bases). The CDR3 loop spans 15 amino acids. Germline loops: CDR1 SGHNT, CDR2 YYREEE (reference sequence). Trimming removed 6 bases at V and 8 bases at J, with 21 bases between. For the CDR3, the DNA is TGTGCCAGCAACCCACAACTCTCGGGAGCACATGAGCAGTTCTTC. Its translation: CASNPQLSGAHEQFF.

V and J are TRBV7-3 and TRBJ2-3, with 8 bases lining up with TRBD2. The CDR3 has 15 amino acids. The J segment lost 3 bases and the V segment lost 2 bases, leaving 4 bases of the junction unmatched. From germline, CDR1 is SGHTA and CDR2 FQGTGA. CDR3 sequence: CASSLAQRETDTQYF. For the CDR3, the DNA is TGTGCCAGCAGCTTAGCCCAGCGGGAGACAGATACGCAGTATTTT. Full variable domain (rest looked up from reference TRBV7-3 and TRBJ2-3): GAGVSQTPSNKVTEKGKYVELRCDPISGHTALYWYRQSLGQGPEFLIYFQGTGAADDSGLPNDRFFAVRPEGSVSTLKIQRTERGDSAVYLCASSLAQRETDTQYFGPGTRLTVL.

The chain recombines TRBV5-1 with TRBJ1-2; 11 bases are shared with TRBD1. CDR3 length: 13 amino acids. V gave up 4 bases and J gave up 9 bases; unmatched junction bases: 5. Germline CDR1 SGHRS, CDR2 YFSETQ. The CDR3 sequence is CASSRDRGSSYTF. The CDR3, as DNA: TGCGCCAGCAGCAGGGACAGGGGGTCGAGCTACACCTTC.

The chain carries TRBV5-4 and TRBJ2-3; 8 nucleotides align to TRBD2. This CDR3 region has 17 residues. Unmatched junction bases numbered 10, after V lost 3 bases and J lost 1 base. Germline CDR1 is SGHNT and CDR2 is YYREEE (reference sequence). The CDR3 here is CASSSPLAGPRTDTQYF. In DNA form, the CDR3 reads TGTGCCAGCAGCTCCCCCTTAGCGGGACCCCGCACAGATACGCAGTATTTT.

This clone was recorded once. The CDR3 nucleotides read TGCAGCGTTGAAGGGAAGGCGCTAGGAGTTGCAGATACGCAGTATTTT. Its translation: CSVEGKALGVADTQYF. This chain uses TRBV29-1 with TRBJ2-3; D remains unclear. CDR1 and CDR2 from the germline V gene are SQVTM and ANQGSEA. This CDR3 contains 16 residues. Trimming stripped 1 base from V and 4 bases from J, with 18 bases between.

This sequence joins TRBV7-2 and TRBJ1-1; D is undetermined. CDR1 and CDR2 (germline): SGHTA, FQGNSA. The germline V and J ends were trimmed by 3 bases and 2 bases, with 7 bases remaining between them. This CDR3 has 13 amino acids. CDR3 sequence: CASSFSANTEAFF. The DNA for the CDR3 is TGTGCCAGCAGCTTCTCAGCCAACACTGAAGCTTTCTTT.

This clone was detected only once. The CDR3, as DNA: TGTGCCAGCAGCTTTGGCGGCCTCACAGATACGCAGTATTTT. It specifies CASSFGGLTDTQYF. This chain connects TRBV4-2 to TRBJ2-3, with D unresolved. Germline V CDR1 and CDR2: LGHNA, YNFKEQ. V was shortened by 5 bases and J by 2 bases, with 11 bases between the two germline ends. The CDR3 is 14 residues long.

This chain connects TRBV2 to TRBJ1-5, with 7 bases fitting TRBD1. Germline CDR1 reads SNHLY; CDR2 reads FYNNEI. There are 14 residues in the CDR3. V trimming: 1 base; J trimming: 7 bases; junction bases outside the gene matches: 4. This chain's CDR3 is CASSEEGTAQPQHF. The CDR3 DNA sequence: TGTGCCAGCAGTGAAGAGGGGACAGCCCAGCCCCAGCATTTT. Filled out from reference TRBV2 and TRBJ1-5, the complete variable domain reads EPEVTQTPSHQVTQMGQEVILRCVPISNHLYFYWYRQILGQKVEFLVSFYNNEISEKSEIFDDQFSVERPDGSNFTLKIRSTKLEDSAMYFCASSEEGTAQPQHFGDGTRLSIL.

This clone showed up just once. The V call is TRBV5-4, the J call TRBJ2-7; D is possibly TRBD2 (5 bases). The ends were cut back, 2 bases at V and 7 bases at J, with 16 bases in the middle. Germline CDR1 is SGHNT and CDR2 is YYREEE (reference sequence). CDR3 length: 14 amino acids. CDR3 sequence: CASSLRGLLGEQYF. CDR3 in DNA: TGTGCCAGCAGCTTACGGGGTCTTCTCGGGGAGCAGTACTTC.

The chain is built from TRBV19 and TRBJ2-7, with D possibly called TRBD1 or TRBD2 (6 bases each). The CDR3 length is 16 residues. Germline V gene data show CDR1 as LNHDA and CDR2 as SQIVND (reference sequence). Trimming took 4 bases from V and 0 from J, leaving 16 bases between them. CDR3 loop: CASSRSAEGGSYEQYF. The CDR3 coding sequence is TGTGCCAGTAGTAGGTCAGCGGAGGGGGGCTCCTACGAGCAGTACTTC.

The chain combines TRBV2 with TRBJ1-1; D is uncertain. V lost 3 bases, J lost 6 bases, and 8 bases lay in between. This CDR3 spans 12 amino acids. Per the germline V gene, CDR1 is SNHLY and CDR2 is FYNNEI. The CDR3 loop is CASSEGRAEAFF. CDR3 nucleotides: TGTGCCAGCAGTGAGGGAAGGGCTGAAGCTTTCTTT.

The chain carries TRBV18 and TRBJ2-5; D possibly corresponds to TRBD1 (7 bases). Germline V gene sequence: CDR1 KGHSH, CDR2 LQKENI. The CDR3 consists of 16 residues. Deletions cut 5 bases from V and 5 bases from J, with 21 bases between. CDR3 nucleotides: TGTGCCAGCTCATCAAGGACAGGAGGGCGGTCGGAGACCCAGTACTTC. This codes for CASSSRTGGRSETQYF.

The rearrangement links TRBV9 to TRBJ1-5, with D possibly TRBD1 on 5 matching bases. This CDR3 has 17 residues. Germline values: CDR1 SGDLS, CDR2 YYNGEE. Trimming stripped 2 bases from V and 0 bases from J, with 15 bases between. CDR3 bases: TGTGCCAGCAGCGTCGGGGCAGGGCGGGATAGCAATCAGCCCCAGCATTTT. It specifies CASSVGAGRDSNQPQHF.

The genes are TRBV11-1 and TRBJ2-1, with TRBD2 as a possible D gene (7 bases). The CDR3 contains 15 residues. Trimming pared 2 bases from V and 3 bases from J, leaving 11 bases between. Germline CDR1 reads SGHAT; CDR2 reads FQDESV (reference sequence). The CDR3 coding sequence is TGTGCCAGCAGCTTACGGGGGGCTGGCTACAATGAGCAGTTCTTC. It yields the protein CASSLRGAGYNEQFF.

The chain employs TRBV10-2 and TRBJ1-2; 7 bases map to TRBD1. The V segment lost 7 bases and the J segment 4 bases; nucleotides outside the gene matches: 12. Germline values: CDR1 WSHSY, CDR2 SAAADI. This CDR3 has 15 residues. The CDR3 DNA reads TGCGCCAGCACTTCTCTGAGGGACAGAGGCTATGGCTACACCTTC. It specifies CASTSLRDRGYGYTF.

In this sample, this clone turned up a few times. The chain carries TRBV2 and TRBJ2-7; D is undetermined. Trimming pared 3 bases from V and 7 bases from J, leaving 10 bases between. Germline V gives CDR1 SNHLY, CDR2 FYNNEI. This CDR3 has 12 amino acids. CDR3 in amino acids: CASSEAPFEQYF. The CDR3 nucleotides are TGTGCCAGCAGTGAGGCCCCCTTTGAGCAGTACTTC.

The J gene is TRBJ2-4, the V gene TRBV4-1, with 10 bases aligning to TRBD1. With V trimmed by 1 base and J by 9 bases, 12 bases remained unmatched. The CDR3 runs to 17 residues. The germline V gene encodes CDR1 MGHRA and CDR2 YSYEKL. CDR3 nucleotides: TGCGCCAGCAGCCAAGGGGGGCCCGGGACAGGGGACTTCATTCAGTACTTC. As protein: CASSQGGPGTGDFIQYF.

This clone was seen a handful of times. The genes are TRBV5-8 and TRBJ2-2, with TRBD2 matching 7 bases. Trimming took 4 bases from V and 3 from J; bases not matched to a gene: 9. The CDR3 length is 16 residues. CDR1 is SGHTS, CDR2 YDEGEE, per germline. CDR3 loop: CASSDGRRVYTGELFF. As DNA, the CDR3 is TGTGCCAGCAGCGACGGGAGGAGGGTTTACACCGGGGAGCTGTTTTTT. The full variable domain, completed using reference TRBV5-8 and TRBJ2-2, is EAGVTQSPTHLIKTRGQQATLRCSPISGHTSVYWYQQALGLGLQFLLWYDEGEERNRGNFPPRFSGRQFPNYSSELNVNALELEDSALYLCASSDGRRVYTGELFFGEGSRLTVL.

The chain combines TRBV19 with TRBJ2-4, with a weak D call TRBD1 (5 bases). The CDR3 covers 16 residues. The V and J ends lost 7 bases and 0 bases respectively, with 16 bases between them. The germline V gene encodes CDR1 LNHDA and CDR2 SQIVND (reference sequence). The CDR3 region has the DNA TGTGCCAGTACCCTCGGACACCATCTAGCCAAAAACATTCAGTACTTC. Its protein product is CASTLGHHLAKNIQYF.

The J gene is TRBJ1-6, the V gene TRBV5-4, with 7 bases fitting TRBD1. This CDR3 contains 14 residues. The V and J ends lost 1 base and 10 bases, in that order; junction bases with no gene match: 5. CDR1 SGHNT and CDR2 YYREEE come from the germline V gene (reference sequence). CDR3 amino acids: CASSLWQGGSPLHF. In DNA form, the CDR3 reads TGTGCCAGCAGCTTGTGGCAGGGGGGATCACCCCTCCACTTT.

A word on this clone: Mismatch with germline at one junction end may stem from a read error. The genes are TRBV7-7 and TRBJ2-5; 9 bases line up with TRBD2. Per the germline V gene, CDR1 is SSHAT and CDR2 is FNYEAQ (reference sequence). The CDR3 is 16 residues long. The CDR3 DNA sequence: TGTGCTAGCAGCTTAGGTGGCGGGGGGGCCGGAGAGACCCAGTACTTC. Translated: CASSLGGGGAGETQYF.

The J gene is TRBJ2-1, the V gene TRBV10-2; D is unresolved. V lost 4 bases to trimming and J lost 0 bases, with 4 bases between them. This CDR3 spans 13 amino acids. The germline V gene has CDR1 WSHSY and CDR2 SAAADI. CDR3 region: CASSASSYNEQFF. The CDR3 bases are TGCGCCAGCAGTGCTAGCTCCTACAATGAGCAGTTCTTC.

This rearrangement joins TRBV5-4 to TRBJ1-1; possibly TRBD1 for D (5 bases). Germline assignment: CDR1 SGHNT and CDR2 YYREEE (reference sequence). V dropped 4 bases and J dropped 2 bases, with 12 bases sitting between them. This CDR3 is built from 14 residues. CDR3 sequence: CASSGRQLNTEAFF. CDR3 coding DNA: TGTGCCAGCAGCGGAAGACAGCTCAACACTGAAGCTTTCTTT.

V and J are TRBV9 and TRBJ1-3; D gene unclear. With 0 bases removed from V and 0 bases from J, the gap between germline ends came to 7 bases. Germline V CDR1 and CDR2: SGDLS, YYNGEE. The CDR3 is 15 residues long. The CDR3 nucleotides are TGTGCCAGCAGCGTAGGAGTGAGCTCTGGAAACACCATATATTTT. Translated: CASSVGVSSGNTIYF.

The CDR3 nucleotides are TGTGCCTGGTCGGACCGGGACAAAGAGACCCAGTACTTC. Residues: CAWSDRDKETQYF. The chain combines TRBV30 with TRBJ2-5; D may be TRBD1 (6 bases). V gave up 5 bases and J gave up 3 bases, with 13 bases separating them. CDR1 and CDR2 from the germline V gene are GTSNPN and SVGIG (reference sequence). This CDR3 contains 13 residues.